This TCR beta chain emerged from a study of tumor and adjacent non-tumor tissue in lung cancer. Germline lookup yields CDR1 MNHEY and CDR2 SVGEGT. This CDR3 has 14 amino acids. Details on this clonotype: This may be a read error: a much more frequent sequence differs by one nucleotide.

The library came from three nested PCR rounds adapted from ARM-PCR protocols. TCRdb used MiXCR to reprocess the multiplex PCR reads, holding one entry per CDR3 protein. The sample lists some 100,000 distinct CDR3 sequences, 75% occurring once. RNA was extracted from bulk tissue without any cell sorting. Sequenced material: lung tumor tissue. The V and J genes are TRBV6-2 or TRBV6-3 and TRBJ2-2, with D possibly TRBD1 on 6 matching bases. The clonotype comes from a woman aged 55-70 years with non-small cell lung cancer. DNA of the CDR3: TGTGCCAGAAGTTACCGACAGGTTAAAGGGGAGCTGTTTTTT. Its protein product is CARSYRQVKGELFF.